Listed here are 27 T cell receptor beta chains from one sample, sequenced in a study of cytomegalovirus exposure and HLA in healthy donors. The PCR ran on 60 Vbeta and 13 Jbeta primers. The data were produced by immunoSEQ multiplex PCR, yet TCRdb's version contains in-frame clones alone and is incomplete. The table shows 200,000 or so clones, with approximately 82% occurring only once. The specimen sequenced was PBMCs. The receptor set was obtained from a man younger than 35 in good health and CMV-seronegative.

V usage is TRBV2 and J usage is TRBJ1-5; 8 bases are shared with TRBD1. Germline trimming cut 8 bases from V and 7 bases from J; bases unmatched to any gene: 10. The CDR3 runs to 14 residues. Germline V gives CDR1 SNHLY, CDR2 FYNNEI. The CDR3 sequence is CASGEDRARQPQHF. CDR3 DNA sequence: TGTGCCAGCGGGGAGGACAGGGCGAGGCAGCCCCAGCATTTT.

This chain joins TRBV5-1 and TRBJ2-7, with D tentatively TRBD1 (6 bases). V shed 0 bases and J shed 0 bases, with 16 bases lying between them. CDR1 and CDR2 from the germline V gene are SGHRS and YFSETQ. There are 17 residues in the CDR3. The CDR3 DNA reads as TGCGCCAGCAGCTTGGGGCAGGGGCGGTACCCCTCCTACGAGCAGTACTTC. Amino acids: CASSLGQGRYPSYEQYF.

V and J are TRBV18 and TRBJ2-3, with TRBD2 identical over 10 bases. This CDR3 comprises 17 residues. With V trimmed by 0 bases and J by 3 bases, 6 bases remained unmatched. Germline values: CDR1 KGHSH, CDR2 LQKENI. The CDR3 DNA reads TGTGCCAGCTCACCACCTGTTCTAGCGGGAGCAACAGATACGCAGTATTTT. Translated, it gives CASSPPVLAGATDTQYF.

The chain is built from TRBV27 and TRBJ1-2, with 8 bases lining up with TRBD1. The CDR3 has 14 residues. Unmatched junction bases numbered 8, after V lost 7 bases and J lost 4 bases. Per germline, CDR1 MNHEY and CDR2 SMNVEV (reference sequence). This CDR3 is CASTAGGRGYGYTF. CDR3 sequence (DNA): TGTGCCAGCACGGCAGGGGGCCGGGGCTATGGCTACACCTTC.

This chain uses TRBV7-9 with TRBJ2-5; 9 bases are shared with TRBD2. The germline V gene encodes CDR1 SEHNR and CDR2 FQNEAQ (reference sequence). The CDR3 runs to 13 residues. The CDR3 DNA reads TGTTCAAGCGGGGGGATGAGTGGAGAGACCCAGTACTTC. Amino acid sequence: CSSGGMSGETQYF.

V is TRBV2 and J is TRBJ1-1, with 8 positions matching TRBD1. The V gene end was trimmed by 1 base and the J gene end by 4 bases; junction bases not matched to a gene: 5. Germline CDR1 is SNHLY and CDR2 is FYNNEI. The CDR3 is 15 amino acids. CDR3 sequence reads: CASSEGDRLSTEAFF. The CDR3 coding sequence is TGTGCCAGCAGTGAAGGGGACAGGCTCAGCACTGAAGCTTTCTTT.

This clone was picked up a small number of times. CDR3 sequence reads: CASSLAPGQQYEQYF. CDR3 nucleotides: TGTGCCAGCAGCTTAGCCCCGGGACAGCAGTACGAGCAGTACTTC. J is TRBJ2-7 and V is TRBV7-3, with TRBD1 identical over 7 bases. From germline, CDR1 is SGHTA and CDR2 FQGTGA. After removal of 2 bases from V and 4 bases from J, the junction contained 8 bases not matched to a gene. CDR3 length equals 15 residues.

The V call is TRBV6-5, the J call TRBJ2-5, with 10 bases matching TRBD2. CDR1 MNHEY and CDR2 SVGAGI come from the germline V gene. J was trimmed by 4 bases and V by 3 bases; bases with no gene match: 2. CDR3 length equals 14 residues. The CDR3 spells CASSYGTSVETQYF. In DNA, the CDR3 is TGTGCCAGCAGTTATGGGACTAGCGTAGAGACCCAGTACTTC.

The chain combines TRBV7-3 with TRBJ2-1, with 10 bases identical to TRBD1. V dropped 5 bases and J dropped 9; count of bases not matched to a gene: 4. There are 13 residues in the CDR3. The germline CDR1 and CDR2 sequences are SGHTA and FQGTGA. The CDR3 DNA reads TGTGCCAGCAGCCGACAGGGGGCCGGTGAGCAGTTCTTC. It is translated as CASSRQGAGEQFF.

The V call is TRBV5-1, the J call TRBJ1-4; 7 bases line up with TRBD1. The CDR3 has 15 amino acids. Losses at the gene ends were 4 bases for V and 6 bases for J; bases not matched to a gene: 9. Germline V gene data show CDR1 as SGHRS and CDR2 as YFSETQ. CDR3 region: CASSPTSGTDEKLFF. The CDR3 DNA follows: TGCGCCAGCAGCCCCACTTCCGGGACAGATGAAAAACTGTTTTTT. Full variable domain (remainder filled in from reference TRBV5-1 and TRBJ1-4): KAGVTQTPRYLIKTRGQQVTLSCSPISGHRSVSWYQQTPGQGLQFLFEYFSETQRNKGNFPGRFSGRQFSNSRSEMNVSTLELGDSALYLCASSPTSGTDEKLFFGSGTQLSVL.

This clone was counted a single time. This sequence joins TRBV18 and TRBJ2-5; D possibly corresponds to TRBD2 (6 bases). The germline V gene encodes CDR1 KGHSH and CDR2 LQKENI. Trimming shortened V by 3 bases and J by 1 base, and 9 bases separated the two germline ends. CDR3 length equals 14 residues. The CDR3: CASSPLATQETQYF. The CDR3 nucleotides read TGTGCCAGCTCACCGCTAGCGACCCAAGAGACCCAGTACTTC.

This chain links TRBV29-1 with TRBJ2-1; no firm D call. This CDR3 is 13 amino acids long. Trimming cost V 6 bases and J 1 base, with 10 bases left between them. The germline gives CDR1 SQVTM, CDR2 ANQGSEA. The CDR3 DNA reads TGCAGCGTCCGCCCCCGGTCCTACAATGAGCAGTTCTTC. Its translation is CSVRPRSYNEQFF.

J is TRBJ1-4 and V is TRBV30; D gene unclear. The CDR3 totals 12 residues. The germline V gene has CDR1 GTSNPN and CDR2 SVGIG (reference sequence). With 2 bases removed from V and 3 bases from J, the gap between germline ends came to 4 bases. CDR3 loop: CAWSLSNEKLFF. In DNA, the CDR3 is TGTGCCTGGAGTTTATCTAATGAAAAACTGTTTTTT.

The V gene is TRBV11-2, the J gene TRBJ2-5; a possible D gene is TRBD1 (7 bases). Matching the DNA end better, TRBJ2-7 makes the J call doubtful. The germline V gene encodes CDR1 SGHAT and CDR2 FQNNGV. This CDR3 spans 15 amino acids. CDR3 residues: CASSSGDRATYEQYF. The CDR3 coding sequence is TGTGCCAGCAGTTCGGGAGACAGGGCTACCTACGAGCAGTACTTC.

This clone was recorded once. The genes are TRBV15 and TRBJ1-3; D gene unclear. Trimming left V 0 bases short and J 3 bases short, with 18 bases between. In germline, CDR1 is LNHNV, CDR2 YYDKDF (reference sequence). CDR3 size: 18 residues. CDR3 DNA: TGTGCCACCAGCAGAGATGGAGGGAGTCTCCTCAATGGAAACACCATATATTTT. It is translated as CATSRDGGSLLNGNTIYF.

This clone was detected a few times. The chain joins TRBV29-1 to TRBJ1-2; 7 positions agree with TRBD1. CDR1 is SQVTM, CDR2 ANQGSEA, per germline. The CDR3 covers 16 residues. V lost 6 bases to trimming and J lost 2 bases; unmatched junction nucleotides: 15. The CDR3 is CSVTISPTGLNYGYTF. In DNA form, the CDR3 reads TGCAGCGTCACCATCAGCCCGACAGGGCTAAACTATGGCTACACCTTC.

The chain has TRBV19 and TRBJ2-1; D is possibly TRBD2 (5 bases). This CDR3 contains 11 residues. V lost 5 bases, J lost 7 bases, and 6 bases lay in between. Germline V lookup: CDR1 LNHDA, CDR2 SQIVND (reference sequence). CDR3: CASSWENEQFF. CDR3 nucleotides: TGTGCCAGTAGTTGGGAGAATGAGCAGTTCTTC.

The rearrangement uses TRBV28 and TRBJ2-5; TRBD2 aligns across 10 bases. Losses at the gene ends were 4 bases for V and 5 bases for J; bases not matched to a gene: 7. The CDR3 has 15 amino acids. Germline V CDR1 and CDR2: MDHEN, SYDVKM. This chain's CDR3 is CASSSPLAGYETQYF. In DNA, the CDR3 is TGTGCCAGCAGTTCCCCACTAGCGGGATACGAGACCCAGTACTTC.

As for this clone: Other nucleotide sequences from this sample produce the same CDR3. The chain combines TRBV5-1 with TRBJ2-1; D ambiguous. The germline V and J ends were trimmed by 0 bases and 7 bases, with 5 bases remaining between them. The CDR3 is made up of 12 amino acids. CDR1 is SGHRS, CDR2 YFSETQ, per germline. The chain's CDR3 is CASSLGANEQFF. The CDR3 DNA sequence: TGCGCCAGCAGCTTGGGGGCGAATGAGCAGTTCTTC.

This clone has a single count. The chain recombines TRBV27 with TRBJ2-2, with 7 nucleotides matching TRBD1. CDR1 and CDR2 from the germline V gene are MNHEY and SMNVEV (reference sequence). V lost 3 bases to trimming and J lost 8 bases; unmatched junction nucleotides: 6. The length of the CDR3 is 14 residues. CDR3: CASSFLDRVGELFF. The CDR3 nucleotides are TGTGCCAGCAGTTTCCTCGACAGGGTTGGGGAGCTGTTTTTT.

This rearrangement joins TRBV2 to TRBJ1-2; TRBD1 matches at 10 bases. The J segment lost 7 bases and the V segment lost 3 bases, leaving 8 bases of the junction unmatched. From germline, CDR1 is SNHLY and CDR2 FYNNEI. The CDR3 contains 15 residues. CDR3 bases: TGTGCCAGCAGTGAGCGGACAGGGGGGACCCTTGGCTACACCTTC. This codes for CASSERTGGTLGYTF.

The V gene is TRBV29-1, the J gene TRBJ2-7; a possible D gene is TRBD1 (6 bases). The CDR3 is made up of 12 amino acids. From germline, CDR1 is SQVTM and CDR2 ANQGSEA. V was clipped by 2 bases and J by 7 bases, with 12 bases between them. CDR3 DNA sequence: TGCAGCGTTGAAAACAGGGTCGGGGAGCAGTACTTC. It is translated as CSVENRVGEQYF.

The chain uses TRBV6-5 and TRBJ1-1; D not certain. Per the germline V gene, CDR1 is MNHEY and CDR2 is SVGAGI. The CDR3 is 14 amino acids. Trimming took off 2 bases at V and 1 base at J, with 8 bases between the two ends. CDR3 in DNA: TGTGCCAGCAGTTACAAACCTACGAACACTGAAGCTTTCTTT. As protein: CASSYKPTNTEAFF.

The CDR3 bases are TGTGCCACAACGGACAGGGGTAGTAGCTATGGCTACACCTTC. This translates into CATTDRGSSYGYTF. The V gene is TRBV19, the J gene TRBJ1-2, with 9 bases lining up with TRBD1. The CDR3 length is 14 residues. V was clipped by 10 bases and J by 4 bases; unmatched bases: 10. Germline V gene sequence: CDR1 LNHDA, CDR2 SQIVND (reference sequence).

The CDR3 here is CASRFKFLCYPGQPRDQPQHF. CDR3 nucleotide sequence: TGTGCAAGTCGCTTTAAGTTTCTATGTTATCCGGGACAACCAAGGGATCAGCCCCAGCATTTT. The chain carries TRBV12-2 and TRBJ1-5; the D call in the table, TRBD1, was not verified against the DNA. TRBV12-2 constitutes a pseudogene. The CDR3 is 21 residues long.

This clone was seen a few times. The chain recombines TRBV5-6 with TRBJ2-7; the D is unclear. Germline values: CDR1 SGHDT, CDR2 YYEEEE. This CDR3 is built from 16 residues. Deletions cut 0 bases from V and 2 bases from J, with 15 bases between. CDR3 coding DNA: TGTGCCAGCAGCTTGGTGGTGGGCCCGTATACCTACGAGCAGTACTTC. It translates to CASSLVVGPYTYEQYF.

The chain is built from TRBV29-1 and TRBJ2-2; TRBD1 matches at 8 bases. The CDR3 is made up of 16 amino acids. J lost 1 base, V lost 4 bases, and 8 bases had no gene match. The germline V gene has CDR1 SQVTM and CDR2 ANQGSEA. CDR3 DNA: TGCAGCGTTGGGACAGGGAGCTCTAGGAACACCGGGGAGCTGTTTTTT. Translation gives CSVGTGSSRNTGELFF.